This T cell receptor (beta chain) was obtained from a study of T cells in Graves' hyperthyroidism and ophthalmopathy. Patients between 18 and 65 years old had hyperthyroidism, newly diagnosed and lasting under 2 months. Patients were excluded because of uncontrolled infection, other autoimmune disease, pregnancy or lactation. More than 8.5 ml of fresh peripheral blood supplied the PBMCs. Amplified TCR beta CDR3 regions came from RNA transcripts. A set of HTBI primers served as the primers for a first-round RT-PCR of the TCR CDR3. From the multiplex PCR reads, TCRdb called clonotypes with MiXCR, one entry per CDR3 protein. This table holds hundreds of thousands of distinct CDR3 sequences, 15% to 19% found once. With V trimmed by 1 base and J by 5 bases, 12 bases remained unmatched. In germline, CDR1 is MGHRA, CDR2 YSYEKL. The CDR3 runs to 18 residues.

The sequenced sample consisted of blood. The chain recombines TRBV4-1 with TRBJ2-5; TRBD2 aligns across 11 bases. The TCR comes from a woman aged 18-29 years with Graves' hyperthyroidism. The CDR3 loop reads CASSQVPGSGGVWETQYF. In nucleotides, the CDR3 is TGCGCCAGCAGCCAAGTTCCGGGTAGCGGGGGGGTGTGGGAGACCCAGTACTTC.